A selection of T cell receptor beta chains follows, all from one sample in a study of shared clonotypes between healthy human individuals. Generated by immunoSEQ multiplex PCR, the TCRdb table keeps only in-frame clones and is missing some. The profile shows about 470,000 clones, roughly 77% of them singletons. Sequencing input: PBMCs. The receptor source for this set is a woman in her 40s in good health. Some clones in this sample may be carry-over from other donors' samples. CDR3s include the opening cysteine and the closing phenylalanine or tryptophan. A D gene is named only where the DNA matches it firmly. The size entry is marked missing in some rows and otherwise reads once, few, many or a size class.

v_gene: TRBV6-1; d_gene: NA; j_gene: TRBJ1-1; abundance: NA; CDR3nt: TGTGCCAGCACCTGGGACTTGAACACTGAAGCTTTCTTT; CDR3aa: CASTWDLNTEAFF
v_gene: TRBV9; d_gene: NA; j_gene: TRBJ2-7; abundance: NA; CDR3nt: TGTGCCAGCAGCGTACTAGATCGGCCCTACGAGCAGTACTTC; CDR3aa: CASSVLDRPYEQYF
v_gene: TRBV4-3; d_gene: NA; j_gene: TRBJ2-6; abundance: NA; CDR3nt: TGCGCCAGCAGCCCGTCAGGGTCTGGGGCCAACGTCCTGACTTTC; CDR3aa: CASSPSGSGANVLTF
v_gene: TRBV30; d_gene: NA; j_gene: TRBJ1-6; abundance: NA; CDR3nt: TGTGCCTGGAGTGTAAACGGGAATTCACCCCTCCACTTT; CDR3aa: CAWSVNGNSPLHF
v_gene: TRBV28; d_gene: NA; j_gene: TRBJ2-1; abundance: NA; CDR3nt: TGTGCCAGCAGTTCCCCCCTGTGGCAAATCGATGAGCAGTTCTTC; CDR3aa: CASSSPLWQIDEQFF
v_gene: TRBV27; d_gene: NA; j_gene: TRBJ1-4; abundance: NA; CDR3nt: TGTGCCAGCAGTTTATTTAAGGGAACTAATGAAAAACTGTTTTTT; CDR3aa: CASSLFKGTNEKLFF
v_gene: TRBV30; d_gene: TRBD1; j_gene: TRBJ1-1; abundance: NA; CDR3nt: TGTGCCTGGACGGGACAGAAGAACACTGAAGCTTTCTTT; CDR3aa: CAWTGQKNTEAFF
v_gene: TRBV15; d_gene: TRBD2; j_gene: TRBJ2-5; abundance: NA; CDR3nt: TGTGCCACCAGTCCGAGACTAGCGGGAAGAGGAGAGACCCAGTACTTC; CDR3aa: CATSPRLAGRGETQYF
v_gene: TRBV27; d_gene: NA; j_gene: TRBJ1-5; abundance: NA; CDR3nt: TGTGCCAGCAGTTTATCGATAGGGGGTTATCAGCCCCAGCATTTT; CDR3aa: CASSLSIGGYQPQHF
v_gene: TRBV2; d_gene: NA; j_gene: TRBJ1-1; abundance: NA; CDR3nt: TGTGCCAGCAACAGACAGTTATCCACTGAAGCTTTCTTT; CDR3aa: CASNRQLSTEAFF
v_gene: TRBV6-4; d_gene: TRBD2; j_gene: TRBJ2-1; abundance: NA; CDR3nt: TGTGCCAGCAGTGTCCTAGCGGGAATTGATGAGCAGTTCTTC; CDR3aa: CASSVLAGIDEQFF
v_gene: TRBV5-1; d_gene: NA; j_gene: TRBJ2-3; abundance: NA; CDR3nt: TGCGCCAGCAGCTTGACGGGACGGAGCGAGGATACGCAGTATTTT; CDR3aa: CASSLTGRSEDTQYF
v_gene: TRBV5-1; d_gene: TRBD1; j_gene: TRBJ1-6; abundance: NA; CDR3nt: TGCGCCAGCAGCGTGGGACAGGGTTTTTCTCCCCTCCACTTT; CDR3aa: CASSVGQGFSPLHF
v_gene: TRBV5-1; d_gene: NA; j_gene: TRBJ2-1; abundance: few; CDR3nt: TGCGCCAGCAGCTTGGAGGGGAGCGCAGCCTCGTTCTTC; CDR3aa: CASSLEGSAASFF
v_gene: TRBV19; d_gene: NA; j_gene: TRBJ1-1; abundance: once; CDR3nt: TGTGCCAGTAGTATGCGGCGTGGGGACACTGAAGCTTTCTTT; CDR3aa: CASSMRRGDTEAFF
v_gene: TRBV15; d_gene: NA; j_gene: TRBJ1-4; abundance: NA; CDR3nt: TGTGCCACCAGCAGAGAAGTAAGAAATGGCGAAAAACTGTTTTTT; CDR3aa: CATSREVRNGEKLFF
v_gene: TRBV21-1; d_gene: NA; j_gene: TRBJ2-1; abundance: NA; CDR3nt: TGTGCCAGCAGCAAAACGTCACCTGGGGGGAGGGCCCGGGACAATGAGCAGTTCTTC; CDR3aa: CASSKTSPGGRARDNEQFF